Listed below are T cell receptor beta chains from one sample, sequenced in a study of glioma-infiltrating T cells. TCRdb independently ran MiXCR on the multiplex PCR reads; one entry per CDR3 protein. The sample lists 400,000 or so distinct CDR3 sequences, about two fifths seen once, with around 12% in the top ten. Input material: glioma tissue, nonneoplastic brain tissue, or PBMCs (not recorded which). Receptors were obtained from a human donor with low-grade glioma or glioblastoma, undergoing nonglioma brain surgery, or in good health (not recorded which). CDR3s include the opening cysteine and the closing phenylalanine or tryptophan. D genes are given only for firm matches. Only some rows state a clone size, as once, few, many or a class for expanded clones.

v_call,clone_size,d_call,j_call,cdr3_aa,cdr3_nt
TRBV11-1,.,TRBD2,TRBJ2-3,CAGSLAGRSAQYF,TGTGCCGGCAGCTTAGCGGGACGTTCGGCGCAGTATTTT
TRBV20-1,many,TRBD2,TRBJ2-3,CSGTLAGSTDTQYF,TGCAGCGGGACCCTAGCGGGTTCGACAGATACGCAGTATTTT
TRBV7-6,few,TRBD2,TRBJ2-7,CASSSLAGRDAYEQYF,TGTGCCAGCAGCTCCCTAGCGGGGAGGGATGCCTACGAGCAGTACTTC
TRBV5-1,.,.,TRBJ2-1,CASRGASYNEQFF,TGCGCCAGCAGGGGGGCGTCGTACAATGAGCAGTTCTTC
TRBV7-3,.,.,TRBJ1-1,CASSLGRVVVAYTEAFF,TGTGCCAGCAGCTTAGGCAGGGTTGTGGTCGCTTACACTGAAGCTTTCTTT
TRBV12-3/TRBV12-4,.,TRBD1,TRBJ1-1,CASSAGQGDTEAFF,TGTGCCAGCAGCGCAGGACAGGGCGACACTGAAGCTTTCTTT
TRBV20-1,many,.,TRBJ2-1,CSARRSSYNEQFF,TGCAGTGCTAGACGGTCCTCCTACAATGAGCAGTTCTTC
TRBV5-1,.,TRBD2,TRBJ2-1,CASSKTGLAGFNEQFF,TGCGCCAGCAGCAAAACCGGGCTAGCGGGGTTCAATGAGCAGTTCTTC
TRBV28,.,.,TRBJ2-6,CASTIRPFFSGANVLTF,TGTGCCAGCACTATAAGGCCGTTCTTCTCTGGGGCCAACGTCCTGACTTTC
TRBV29-1,.,.,TRBJ1-1,CSVETGENTEAFF,TGCAGCGTTGAGACAGGTGAGAACACTGAAGCTTTCTTT